The rows below give T cell receptor beta chains drawn from one sample of a study of Ad26.COV2.S vaccination and SARS-CoV-2 variants. Clones were sequenced by immunoSEQ multiplex PCR, and TCRdb holds only the in-frame ones, with some missing. Here the sample spans about 350,000 clones, 92% being singletons. Here the sequenced sample was peripheral blood, taken after recovery from COVID-19. The receptor set was obtained from a human donor who had recovered from COVID-19. The CDR3 runs from the conserved cysteine through the conserved F or W. The D gene is left open where the match is weak. Where a row states a size, it is once, few, many or the class of an expanded clone; other rows omit it.

v_call,d_call,j_call,clone_size,cdr3_aa,cdr3_nt
TRBV19,.,TRBJ1-3,.,CASTKGNSGNTIYF,TGTGCCAGTACAAAGGGGAACTCTGGAAACACCATATATTTT
TRBV9,.,TRBJ1-1,.,CASSVAWGLNTEAFF,TGTGCCAGCAGCGTAGCCTGGGGGCTGAACACTGAAGCTTTCTTT
TRBV7-2,.,TRBJ2-3,.,CASSFQGSSTDTQYF,TGTGCCAGCAGCTTTCAGGGCAGTAGCACAGATACGCAGTATTTT
TRBV23-1,TRBD1,TRBJ1-6,.,CASSLKQPGQPNSPLHF,TGCGCCAGCAGTTTAAAACAGCCGGGACAGCCAAATTCACCCCTCCACTTT
TRBV10-3,TRBD2,TRBJ2-1,.,CAINPTSAHNEQFF,TGTGCCATCAATCCGACTAGCGCGCACAATGAGCAGTTCTTC
TRBV6-5,.,TRBJ2-5,.,CASSRAEETQYF,TGTGCCAGCAGTCGGGCAGAAGAGACCCAGTACTTC
TRBV9,.,TRBJ2-2,.,CASSALTGELFF,TGTGCCAGCAGCGCCTTAACCGGGGAGCTGTTTTTT
TRBV19,TRBD2,TRBJ2-5,.,CASSMGLAAKETQYF,TGTGCCAGTAGTATGGGACTAGCGGCCAAAGAGACCCAGTACTTC
TRBV7-7,.,TRBJ2-3,once,CASSPSGGVGDTQYF,TGTGCCAGCAGCCCTTCCGGCGGGGTCGGAGATACGCAGTATTTT
TRBV5-1,.,TRBJ1-1,.,CASSLGGVEAEAFF,TGCGCCAGCAGCTTGGGAGGGGTAGAGGCTGAAGCTTTCTTT
TRBV6-5,.,TRBJ1-5,once,CASSYMVDQPQHF,TGTGCCAGCAGTTACATGGTGGATCAGCCCCAGCATTTT
TRBV20-1,.,TRBJ1-1,.,CSASGDGRTEAFF,TGCAGTGCTAGTGGGGATGGGCGAACTGAAGCTTTCTTT
TRBV5-1,.,TRBJ1-1,.,CASSPWGDTRTEAFF,TGCGCCAGCAGCCCTTGGGGGGACACGCGGACTGAAGCTTTCTTT
TRBV7-3,.,TRBJ2-1,.,CASSLMQGPYNEQFF,TGTGCCAGCAGCCTCATGCAAGGCCCCTACAATGAGCAGTTCTTC
TRBV7-8,.,TRBJ1-5,.,CASSLLRAASNQPQHF,TGTGCCAGCAGCTTATTGAGGGCAGCCAGCAATCAGCCCCAGCATTTT
TRBV3-1/TRBV3-2,TRBD2,TRBJ2-1,.,CANQLSGGIHNEQFF,TGTGCCAACCAGTTGAGCGGGGGGATACACAATGAGCAGTTCTTC
TRBV27,.,TRBJ1-2,.,CASSLGPSYGYTF,TGTGCCAGCAGTTTAGGACCCTCCTATGGCTACACCTTC
TRBV19,.,TRBJ2-1,.,CASRSYNEQFF,TGTGCCAGTAGATCCTACAATGAGCAGTTCTTC
TRBV2,TRBD2,TRBJ2-5,.,CASSEGLAGTQYF,TGTGCCAGCAGTGAAGGACTAGCGGGGACCCAGTACTTC
TRBV18,.,TRBJ1-2,.,CASSPGGEIGYTF,TGTGCCAGCTCACCAGGGGGTGAGATTGGCTACACCTTC
TRBV29-1,TRBD2,TRBJ2-3,.,CSVVAGGAGDTQYF,TGCAGCGTTGTTGCGGGGGGGGCCGGAGATACGCAGTATTTT
TRBV10-1,.,TRBJ2-2,.,CASSESLGPGELFF,TGCGCCAGCAGTGAGTCGTTGGGGCCCGGGGAGCTGTTTTTT
TRBV6-5,.,TRBJ1-1,.,CASSHSTENTEAFF,TGTGCCAGCAGTCACTCAACAGAGAACACTGAAGCTTTCTTT
TRBV18,TRBD1,TRBJ1-5,once,CASSRTGDNQPQHF,TGTGCCAGCTCACGGACAGGGGATAATCAGCCCCAGCATTTT
TRBV6-1,TRBD2,TRBJ2-5,.,CASSEGLAGGRETQYF,TGTGCCAGCAGTGAAGGCCTAGCGGGGGGTCGGGAGACCCAGTACTTC
TRBV7-9,.,TRBJ1-4,.,CASSHPYGGTANEKLFF,TGTGCCAGCAGCCATCCTTACGGCGGGACGGCTAATGAAAAACTGTTTTTT
TRBV12-3/TRBV12-4,TRBD2,TRBJ2-1,.,CASSLGLAGEQFF,TGTGCCAGCAGTTTAGGACTAGCTGGTGAGCAGTTCTTC
TRBV2,TRBD2,TRBJ2-3,few,CASRQTSGATDTQYF,TGTGCCAGCCGACAGACTAGCGGGGCCACAGATACGCAGTATTTT
TRBV5-1,.,TRBJ2-7,.,CASRTSTSYEQYF,TGCGCCAGCAGAACCAGCACCTCCTACGAGCAGTACTTC
TRBV9,TRBD1,TRBJ1-1,.,CASSANAQGARVKAFF,TGTGCCAGCAGCGCAAATGCACAGGGGGCGCGGGTTAAAGCTTTCTTT
TRBV7-9,.,TRBJ1-1,few,CASSLGTANTEAFF,TGTGCCAGCAGCTTAGGGACAGCGAACACTGAAGCTTTCTTT
TRBV7-9,TRBD1,TRBJ1-2,.,CASSSGTGGHYGYTF,TGTGCCAGCAGCTCCGGGACAGGGGGCCACTATGGCTACACCTTC
TRBV7-8,.,TRBJ2-1,.,CASSLNNEQFF,TGTGCCAGCAGCTTAAATAATGAGCAGTTCTTC
TRBV9,.,TRBJ1-3,many,CASSVDAGLGSGNTIYF,TGTGCCAGCAGCGTAGATGCAGGCCTGGGCTCTGGAAACACCATATATTTT
TRBV11-2,.,TRBJ1-1,.,CASSLGPNTEAFF,TGTGCCAGCAGCTTAGGTCCGAACACTGAAGCTTTCTTT
TRBV11-2,.,TRBJ2-6,.,CASSLGGNSGANVLTF,TGTGCCAGCAGCTTAGGAGGGAACTCTGGGGCCAACGTCCTGACTTTC
TRBV4-1,TRBD1,TRBJ1-4,.,CASSQDRGLDEKLFF,TGCGCCAGCAGCCAGGACAGGGGGCTTGATGAAAAACTGTTTTTT
TRBV2,.,TRBJ2-1,.,CASRERTGGFYNEQFF,TGTGCCAGCAGGGAAAGGACGGGCGGATTCTACAATGAGCAGTTCTTC
TRBV6-6,.,TRBJ2-2,.,CASRLEGTGELFF,TGTGCCAGCAGACTGGAGGGTACCGGGGAGCTGTTTTTT
TRBV7-9,.,TRBJ1-1,.,CASSLGLSEAFF,TGTGCCAGCAGCTTAGGACTCTCTGAAGCTTTCTTT
TRBV4-3,.,TRBJ1-2,.,CASSQVTRSYGYTF,TGCGCCAGCAGCCAAGTAACACGGTCCTATGGCTACACCTTC
TRBV6-2/TRBV6-3,TRBD1,TRBJ2-1,.,CASSYFISDRVRYNEQFF,TGTGCCAGCAGTTACTTTATATCCGACAGGGTGAGATACAATGAGCAGTTCTTC